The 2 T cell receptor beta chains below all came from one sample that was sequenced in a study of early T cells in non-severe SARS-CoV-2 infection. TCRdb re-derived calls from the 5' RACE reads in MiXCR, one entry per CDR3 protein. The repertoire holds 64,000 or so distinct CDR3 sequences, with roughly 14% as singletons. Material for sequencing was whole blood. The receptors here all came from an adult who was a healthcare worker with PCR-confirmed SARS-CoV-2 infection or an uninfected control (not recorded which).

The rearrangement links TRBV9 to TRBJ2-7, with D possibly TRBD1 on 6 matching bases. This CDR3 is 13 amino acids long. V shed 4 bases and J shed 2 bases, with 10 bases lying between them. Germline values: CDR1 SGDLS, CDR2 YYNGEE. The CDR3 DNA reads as TGTGCCAGCAGCCCAGGGGAGCCCTACGAGCAGTACTTC. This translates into CASSPGEPYEQYF. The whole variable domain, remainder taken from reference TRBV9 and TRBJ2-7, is DSGVTQTPKHLITATGQRVTLRCSPRSGDLSVYWYQQSLDQGLQFLIQYYNGEERAKGNILERFSAQQFPDLHSELNLSSLELGDSALYFCASSPGEPYEQYFGPGTRLTVT.

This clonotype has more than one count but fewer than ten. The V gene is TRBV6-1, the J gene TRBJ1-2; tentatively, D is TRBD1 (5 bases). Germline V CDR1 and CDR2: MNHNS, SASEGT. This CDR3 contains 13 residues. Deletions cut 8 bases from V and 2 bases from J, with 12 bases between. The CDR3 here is CASLVKGNYGYTF. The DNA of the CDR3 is TGTGCCAGCTTGGTCAAGGGGAACTATGGCTACACCTTC.